This passage covers 22 T cell receptor beta chains from one sample sequenced in a study of T cell repertoires in cytomegalovirus infection. TCRdb re-derived calls from the reads in MiXCR, one entry per CDR3 protein. The sample has under 600,000 distinct CDR3 sequences, more than 15% seen once. Sequenced input: CD8+ T cells from PBMCs. These receptors all stem from a human donor in good health (CMV status not recorded). Some clones in this sample may be carry-over from other donors' samples.

V gene TRBV28 combines with J gene TRBJ1-4; 8 nucleotides match TRBD1. V dropped 4 bases and J dropped 5; count of bases not matched to a gene: 3. The germline gives CDR1 MDHEN, CDR2 SYDVKM. This CDR3 spans 14 amino acids. The CDR3, as DNA: TGTGCCAGCAGTTCGGGACAGGAAAATGAAAAACTGTTTTTT. Translated, it gives CASSSGQENEKLFF.

This clonotype was counted ten times or more. The chain is built from TRBV6-1 and TRBJ2-7; TRBD1 matches 9 bases. The CDR3 runs to 16 residues. Germline CDR1 reads MNHNS; CDR2 reads SASEGT. V dropped 5 bases and J dropped 3; count of bases not matched to a gene: 11. The CDR3 DNA follows: TGTGCCAGCAGTAAAATAGCCGGGACAGGGAGCTACGAGCAGTACTTC. Protein product: CASSKIAGTGSYEQYF.

The V call is TRBV9, the J call TRBJ2-2; D unclear. Germline loops: CDR1 SGDLS, CDR2 YYNGEE. The CDR3 is made up of 12 amino acids. Trimming took 2 bases from V and 7 from J, leaving 6 bases between them. CDR3 coding DNA: TGTGCCAGCAGCGTCGACAACGGGGAGCTGTTTTTT. Its translation is CASSVDNGELFF.

This clonotype was seen at least ten times. The V call is TRBV7-9, the J call TRBJ1-1, with D perhaps matching TRBD1 (5 bases). From germline, CDR1 is SEHNR and CDR2 FQNEAQ (reference sequence). Trimming removed 0 bases at V and 4 bases at J, with 12 bases between. This CDR3 has 15 amino acids. The CDR3 is CASSLATGLITEAFF. CDR3 in DNA: TGTGCCAGCAGCTTAGCTACAGGACTAATCACTGAAGCTTTCTTT.

At least ten counts were recorded for this clonotype. The gene calls are TRBV4-1 and TRBJ2-5; 8 nucleotides agree with TRBD2. The V and J ends lost 4 bases and 3 bases, in that order; junction bases with no gene match: 10. Germline loops: CDR1 MGHRA, CDR2 YSYEKL. The CDR3 spans 16 residues. The CDR3 is CASSPFTAGGKETQYF. The CDR3 region has the DNA TGCGCCAGCAGCCCATTCACGGCGGGAGGCAAAGAGACCCAGTACTTC.

The chain has TRBV27 and TRBJ2-1; 9 nucleotides match TRBD1. The CDR3 sequence is 17 residues long. Trimming at V came to 2 bases and at J to 9 bases, leaving 14 bases not matched to a gene. Germline V gene data show CDR1 as MNHEY and CDR2 as SMNVEV (reference sequence). The CDR3 sequence: CASSLAKGQGGVVEQFF. CDR3 in DNA: TGTGCCAGCAGTTTAGCCAAGGGACAGGGAGGGGTCGTTGAGCAGTTCTTC.

This clonotype was found many times. The chain employs TRBV7-8 and TRBJ2-2, with TRBD2 identical over 9 bases. The V and J ends lost 5 bases and 0 bases, in that order; junction bases with no gene match: 4. Germline V gene data show CDR1 as SGHVS and CDR2 as FQNEAQ. CDR3 length: 16 amino acids. The CDR3 bases are TGTGCCAGCAGCCCGAGGACTAGCGCGAACACCGGGGAGCTGTTTTTT. Translation gives CASSPRTSANTGELFF.

This clonotype was observed a handful of times. The chain is built from TRBV5-4 and TRBJ2-5; 7 bases align to TRBD1. The CDR3 length is 14 residues. Germline CDR1 is SGHNT and CDR2 is YYREEE (reference sequence). V lost 3 bases to trimming and J lost 5 bases; unmatched junction nucleotides: 7. The CDR3 region has the DNA TGTGCCAGCAGCTCCTGGGGACAGAGTGAGACCCAGTACTTC. It translates to CASSSWGQSETQYF. The full variable domain, completed using reference TRBV5-4 and TRBJ2-5, is ETGVTQSPTHLIKTRGQQVTLRCSSQSGHNTVSWYQQALGQGPQFIFQYYREEENGRGNFPPRFSGLQFPNYSSELNVNALELDDSALYLCASSSWGQSETQYFGPGTRLLVL.

The table lists this clonotype with many counts. For the CDR3, the DNA is TGTGCCAGCAGTTACTCTCGACAGGGCTACACTGAAGCTTTCTTT. Protein product: CASSYSRQGYTEAFF. The genes are TRBV6-5 and TRBJ1-1; TRBD1 aligns across 7 bases. Per the germline V gene, CDR1 is MNHEY and CDR2 is SVGAGI. V was clipped by 0 bases and J by 3 bases; unmatched bases: 4. The CDR3 sequence is 15 residues long.

This clonotype was found a few times. This CDR3 is CASSFERPSGEQFF. The CDR3 DNA follows: TGTGCCAGCAGCTTTGAGCGGCCCTCTGGGGAGCAGTTCTTC. This chain links TRBV7-9 with TRBJ2-1, with D perhaps TRBD2 (5 bases). The CDR3 has 14 residues. V was pared by 3 bases and J by 10 bases, with 16 bases between. Germline-derived CDR1 and CDR2 are SEHNR and FQNEAQ (reference sequence).

As regards this clonotype: Just one base apart from a much larger clone, this may be a read error. This rearrangement joins TRBV6-1 to TRBJ2-5, with D tentatively TRBD1 or TRBD2 (5 bases each). Germline lookup yields CDR1 MNHNS and CDR2 SASEGT. This CDR3 is built from 14 residues. V was clipped by 10 bases and J by 4 bases, with 19 bases between them. The chain's CDR3 is CATTRALRGETQYF. As DNA, the CDR3 is TGTGCCACTACCCGGGCTCTGAGGGGAGAGACCCAGTACTTC.

The sample holds a few counts of this clonotype. The rearrangement links TRBV6-6 to TRBJ2-2, with 8 bases that match TRBD2. This CDR3 has 17 residues. CDR1 is MNHNY, CDR2 SVGAGI, per germline (reference sequence). Trimming removed 5 bases from V and 6 bases from J; junction bases left unmatched: 14. This CDR3 is CASSAQRELQKAGELFF. The CDR3 nucleotides are TGTGCCAGCAGTGCCCAGCGGGAGCTGCAAAAGGCCGGGGAGCTGTTTTTT.

This clonotype has more than one count but fewer than ten. This chain connects TRBV20-1 to TRBJ2-7; a weak D match, TRBD2 (6 bases). V was trimmed by 3 bases and J by 0 bases, leaving 21 bases between them. The CDR3 length is 17 residues. From germline, CDR1 is DFQATT and CDR2 SNEGSKA (reference sequence). CDR3 DNA: TGCAGTGCTAGGAAAAGCCGACGCGGGATCAGCTCCTACGAGCAGTACTTC. It yields the protein CSARKSRRGISSYEQYF.

This clonotype was counted a few times. The chain carries TRBV29-1 and TRBJ2-7; maybe TRBD1 (5 bases). The length of the CDR3 is 14 residues. Germline CDR1 reads SQVTM; CDR2 reads ANQGSEA. V was pared by 1 base and J by 3 bases, with 13 bases between. Here the CDR3 DNA reads TGCAGCGTTGAAGGGGGCCCCTCTCGCTACGAGCAGTACTTC. Translated: CSVEGGPSRYEQYF.

This clonotype was recorded a few times. The chain employs TRBV20-1 and TRBJ2-1, with D possibly TRBD2 on 5 matching bases. Germline V gene sequence: CDR1 DFQATT, CDR2 SNEGSKA (reference sequence). The CDR3 is 13 amino acids. The CDR3 spells CIPPEGEYNEQFF. Written as DNA, the CDR3 is TGCATTCCCCCTGAGGGAGAGTACAATGAGCAGTTCTTC.

J is TRBJ2-3 and V is TRBV7-3; no firm D call. The CDR3 extends over 12 amino acids. CDR1 and CDR2 from the germline V gene are SGHTA and FQGTGA. The V and J ends lost 5 bases and 7 bases respectively, with 10 bases between them. CDR3 protein: CASSDGINTQYF. The CDR3 DNA follows: TGTGCCAGCAGCGACGGCATCAATACGCAGTATTTT.

This clonotype was observed many times. One end of the junction is discordant with germline, which a read error may explain. The chain recombines TRBV11-2 with TRBJ2-7, with D unclear. Germline lookup yields CDR1 SGHAT and CDR2 FQNNGV. There are 15 residues in the CDR3. For the CDR3, the DNA is TGTGCCAGCAGTTTAGCCTCCCCCTACTCCTACGAGCAGTACTTC. Residues: CASSLASPYSYEQYF.

This clonotype was observed at least ten times. The J gene is TRBJ1-1, the V gene TRBV12-5; D unresolved. The V and J ends lost 1 base and 7 bases respectively, with 10 bases between them. The CDR3 is 13 residues long. CDR1 and CDR2 (germline): LGHNT, FRNRAP. The CDR3 sequence: CASGLGDYFEAFF. The CDR3 region has the DNA TGTGCTAGTGGTTTGGGAGATTACTTTGAAGCTTTCTTT.

This rearrangement joins TRBV14 to TRBJ2-5; D call uncertain. CDR1 is SGHDN and CDR2 is FVKESK in the germline V gene. The CDR3 has 14 amino acids. Between the trimmed V and J ends, which lost 4 bases and 2 bases, there was a span of 11 bases. This CDR3 is CASSLRLGQETQYF. DNA of the CDR3: TGTGCCAGCAGCCTTCGACTTGGACAAGAGACCCAGTACTTC.

There are many counts of this clonotype. This chain joins TRBV7-2 and TRBJ2-1, with D maybe TRBD1 (5 bases). The germline gives CDR1 SGHTA, CDR2 FQGNSA. V lost 5 bases and J 3 bases, leaving 8 bases between the germline ends. CDR3 length: 13 amino acids. CDR3: CASSQDSYNEQFF. The CDR3 nucleotides are TGTGCCAGCAGCCAAGACAGCTACAATGAGCAGTTCTTC. The full variable domain, with the rest looked up from reference TRBV7-2 and TRBJ2-1, is GAGVSQSPSNKVTEKGKDVELRCDPISGHTALYWYRQSLGQGLEFLIYFQGNSAPDKSGLPSDRFSAERTGGSVSTLTIQRTQQEDSAVYLCASSQDSYNEQFFGPGTRLTVL.

This clonotype has only a few counts. The chain couples TRBV5-5 to TRBJ2-4; the match to TRBD2 covers 16 bases. Germline CDR1 reads SGHKS; CDR2 reads YYEKEE (reference sequence). The CDR3 extends over 16 amino acids. J lost 7 bases, V lost 4 bases, and 5 bases had no gene match. The CDR3 DNA is TGTGCCAGCAGCGTGGGACTAGCGGGGGGGCGCAACATTCAGTACTTC. This translates into CASSVGLAGGRNIQYF.

This clonotype was counted at least ten times. This rearrangement joins TRBV28 to TRBJ2-1, with D perhaps matching TRBD1 (5 bases). This CDR3 has 13 residues. Trimming pared 2 bases from V and 5 bases from J, leaving 7 bases between. Germline loops: CDR1 MDHEN, CDR2 SYDVKM. The DNA of the CDR3 is TGTGCCAGCAGTTTAGGGGCAAACAATGAGCAGTTCTTC. Its translation is CASSLGANNEQFF.